The 8 T cell receptor beta chains in this list originate from one sample, sequenced in a study of CD8+ T cells in alopecia areata. Five or six patients' sorted CD4+ cells yielded CD25+CD127- cells. Investigators isolated RNA and reverse transcribed it into cDNA to act as the sequencing template. Using immunoSEQ multiplex PCR, the repertoire was profiled, and TCRdb retains in-frame clones only, with some absent. The sample contains 30,000 to 45,000 clones, more than 50% of which appear only once. Sequencing used CD4+ Tregs sorted from blood. The origin of the receptors is a human donor with alopecia areata.

The chain carries TRBV6-1 and TRBJ2-7; D might be TRBD1 or TRBD2, each matching 5 bases. The CDR3 runs 14 residues. Looked up from germline, CDR1 is MNHNS and CDR2 is SASEGT. V was shortened by 10 bases and J by 2 bases, with 18 bases between the two germline ends. CDR3 residues: CAIRRDGSTYEQYF. CDR3 bases: TGTGCCATACGCCGGGACGGGTCAACCTACGAGCAGTACTTC.

The chain carries TRBV7-9 and TRBJ2-7; 8 bases agree with TRBD2. After removal of 3 bases from V and 3 bases from J, the junction contained 7 bases not matched to a gene. Looked up from germline, CDR1 is SEHNR and CDR2 is FQNEAQ (reference sequence). CDR3 length equals 15 residues. The CDR3 sequence: CASSFSLAGVYEQYF. The CDR3 coding sequence is TGTGCCAGCAGCTTCAGTCTAGCGGGTGTCTACGAGCAGTACTTC.

This sequence joins TRBV4-2 and TRBJ2-1; 12 nucleotides agree with TRBD2. The CDR3 runs 18 residues. The V gene's germline CDR1 is LGHNA and CDR2 YNFKEQ. Trimming took 4 bases from V and 7 from J; bases not matched to a gene: 14. The CDR3 DNA sequence: TGTGCCAGCAGCCCTCGTCTAGCGGGGGGGCCAGGAAATAATGAGCAGTTCTTC. Amino acid sequence: CASSPRLAGGPGNNEQFF.

The DNA for the CDR3 is TGCGCCAGCAGCGGGAGGGAGGTGATGAACACTGAAGCTTTCTTT. Its protein product is CASSGREVMNTEAFF. This sequence joins TRBV5-1 and TRBJ1-1; D is unclear. The CDR3 has 15 amino acids. V lost 4 bases and J 0 bases, leaving 13 bases between the germline ends. Germline V gives CDR1 SGHRS, CDR2 YFSETQ.

This clone was found a few times. The V call is TRBV7-3, the J call TRBJ2-1, with 12 positions matching TRBD2. With 5 bases clipped from V and 3 bases from J, the junction kept 5 bases outside the gene matches. The CDR3 sequence is 16 residues long. CDR1 is SGHTA and CDR2 is FQGTGA in the germline V gene. The CDR3 is CASSPRTSGIYNEQFF. The CDR3 DNA is TGTGCCAGCAGCCCCCGGACTAGCGGGATCTACAATGAGCAGTTCTTC.

V is TRBV4-3 and J is TRBJ2-2; 9 bases align to TRBD1. The germline gives CDR1 LGHNA, CDR2 YSLEER. Losses at the gene ends were 4 bases for V and 0 bases for J; bases not matched to a gene: 3. The CDR3 covers 16 residues. The CDR3 protein is CASSRGQGTNTGELFF. As DNA, the CDR3 is TGCGCCAGCAGCCGGGGACAGGGAACGAACACCGGGGAGCTGTTTTTT.

This CDR3 is CASSLSGALEQYF. DNA of the CDR3: TGTGCCAGCAGTTTATCAGGGGCCCTCGAGCAGTACTTC. The J gene is TRBJ2-7, the V gene TRBV28, with a weak D call TRBD1 (6 bases). CDR1 and CDR2 (germline): MDHEN, SYDVKM. CDR3 length: 13 amino acids. Trimming left V 1 base short and J 6 bases short, with 10 bases between.

The rearrangement links TRBV29-1 to TRBJ2-7; 8 bases align to TRBD2. The CDR3 spans 13 residues. Germline CDR1 and CDR2: SQVTM and ANQGSEA. With 4 bases clipped from V and 2 bases from J, the junction kept 4 bases outside the gene matches. The CDR3, as DNA: TGCAGCGTTGCTCCCGGGGGGGCCTACGAGCAGTACTTC. Residues: CSVAPGGAYEQYF.